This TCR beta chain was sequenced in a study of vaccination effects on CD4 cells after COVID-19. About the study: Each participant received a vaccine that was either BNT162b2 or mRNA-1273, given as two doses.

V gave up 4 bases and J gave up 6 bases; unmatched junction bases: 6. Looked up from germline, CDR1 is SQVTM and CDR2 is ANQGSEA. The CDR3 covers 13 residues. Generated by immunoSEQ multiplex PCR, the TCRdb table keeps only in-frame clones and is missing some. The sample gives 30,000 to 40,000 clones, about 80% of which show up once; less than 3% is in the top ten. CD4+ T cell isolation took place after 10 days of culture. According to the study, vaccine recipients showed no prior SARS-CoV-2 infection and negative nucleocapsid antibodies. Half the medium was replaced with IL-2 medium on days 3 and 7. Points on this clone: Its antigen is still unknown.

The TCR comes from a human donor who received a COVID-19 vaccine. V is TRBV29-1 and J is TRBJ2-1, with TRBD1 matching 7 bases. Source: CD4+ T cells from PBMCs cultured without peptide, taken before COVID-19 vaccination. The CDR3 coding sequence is TGCAGCGTTGCCCAGGGACAGACCAATGAGCAGTTCTTC. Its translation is CSVAQGQTNEQFF.